A single sample gave rise to the 3 T cell receptor beta chains below, sequenced in a study of cytomegalovirus exposure and HLA in healthy donors. Produced via immunoSEQ multiplex PCR; TCRdb's table is partial and in-frame only. The sample has 190,000 or so clones; around 81% are singletons. Source material: PBMCs. These receptors came from a woman aged 18-29 years in good health and CMV-seropositive.

The genes are TRBV2 and TRBJ1-5, with D hard to call. The CDR3 extends over 13 amino acids. Per germline, CDR1 SNHLY and CDR2 FYNNEI. Trimming took off 6 bases at V and 6 bases at J, with 12 bases between the two ends. The CDR3 spells CASRERSFQPQHF. For the CDR3, the DNA is TGTGCCAGCAGGGAACGCAGTTTTCAGCCCCAGCATTTT.

The rearrangement uses TRBV29-1 and TRBJ2-3; 12 positions match TRBD1. CDR3 size: 14 residues. The germline gives CDR1 SQVTM, CDR2 ANQGSEA. V dropped 4 bases and J dropped 7; count of bases not matched to a gene: 6. This chain's CDR3 is CSVGDRGRVNTQYF. The CDR3 DNA sequence: TGCAGCGTTGGGGACAGGGGGCGAGTAAATACGCAGTATTTT.

The chain is built from TRBV10-3 and TRBJ1-6; D gene uncertain. CDR1 is ENHRY, CDR2 SYGVKD, per germline. This CDR3 spans 12 amino acids. Trimming cost V 10 bases and J 7 bases, with 11 bases left between them. For the CDR3, the DNA is TGTGCCACCAACAGTGCCAATTCACCCCTCCACTTT. This gives the protein CATNSANSPLHF.